Listed below are T cell receptor beta chains from one sample, sequenced in a study of low-dose radiotherapy and immunotherapy resistance in tumors. MiXCR was run by TCRdb on the reads, yielding one entry per CDR3 protein. The sample contains approximately 46,000 distinct CDR3 sequences, 25% to 30% of which appear only once. The source material was PBMCs, sampled after low-dose radiotherapy plus immunotherapy. Receptors originate from a male donor with prostate cancer. Both conserved end residues are part of each CDR3. Fields, in order: clone size, V gene, D gene, J gene, CDR3 length, CDR3 protein, CDR3 DNA. D genes are given only for firm matches. Where a row states a size, it is once, few, many or the class of an expanded clone; other rows omit it.

>many|TRBV20-1|TRBD1|TRBJ1-5|13
CSAVQGVGQPQHF
TGCAGTGCGGTTCAGGGGGTGGGGCAGCCCCAGCATTTT
>few|TRBV5-3|-|TRBJ2-5|14
CASSPRFSQETQYF
TGTGCCAGCAGCCCCCGTTTTAGCCAAGAGACCCAGTACTTC
>many|TRBV12-3/TRBV12-4|-|TRBJ2-2|15
CASRPAGSLAGELFF
TGTGCCAGCAGGCCGGCGGGGTCTCTGGCCGGGGAGCTGTTTTTT
>few|TRBV24-1|TRBD1|TRBJ2-3|12
CATGQGADTQYF
TGTGCCACCGGACAGGGGGCAGATACGCAGTATTTT
>-|TRBV2|-|TRBJ2-2|14
CASSERGATGELFF
TGTGCCAGCAGTGAAAGGGGGGCCACCGGGGAGCTGTTTTTT
>many|TRBV18|TRBD1|TRBJ2-3|14
CASLQTGSTDTQYF
TGTGCCAGCTTACAGACAGGGTCCACAGATACGCAGTATTTT
>many|TRBV2|-|TRBJ1-5|12
CASNRDNQPQHF
TGTGCCAGCAACAGGGACAATCAGCCCCAGCATTTT
>many|TRBV11-2|-|TRBJ1-3|15
CASSLSVRDGNTIYF
TGTGCCAGCAGCTTATCGGTCCGGGACGGAAACACCATATATTTT
>many|TRBV10-1|-|TRBJ2-5|14
CASGNRDHQETQYF
TGCGCCAGCGGGAACCGGGACCACCAAGAGACCCAGTACTTC
>-|TRBV5-8|TRBD1|TRBJ1-4|14
CASSSYRDSEKLFF
TGTGCCAGCAGCTCTTACCGGGACAGTGAAAAACTGTTTTTT
>many|TRBV28|TRBD2|TRBJ2-1|16
CASRPGGGKTYNEQFF
TGTGCCAGCAGACCGGGCGGGGGTAAGACCTACAATGAGCAGTTCTTC
>many|TRBV6-5|-|TRBJ1-4|15
CASSYSGAAGEKLFF
TGTGCCAGCAGTTACTCGGGGGCGGCCGGTGAAAAACTGTTTTTT
>many|TRBV30|-|TRBJ1-6|15
CAWSDRTRYNSPLHF
TGTGCCTGGAGTGACCGGACACGTTATAATTCACCCCTCCACTTT
>many|TRBV29-1|TRBD1|TRBJ1-4|13
CSASGTGVEKLFF
TGCAGCGCCTCCGGGACAGGGGTTGAAAAACTGTTTTTT
>many|TRBV19|-|TRBJ2-1|13
CASSSLASNEQFF
TGTGCCAGTAGTAGCCTAGCGTCCAATGAGCAGTTCTTC
>many|TRBV12-3/TRBV12-4|TRBD2|TRBJ2-3|23
CASSPRVMRTGTSGGTSTDTQYF
TGTGCCAGCAGTCCTCGTGTTATGAGGACCGGGACTAGCGGGGGCACTAGCACAGATACGCAGTATTTT
>many|TRBV27|-|TRBJ1-5|15
CASSLPPGGGAAQHF
TGTGCCAGCAGTTTACCACCGGGAGGCGGGGCAGCCCAGCATTTT
>once|TRBV29-1|-|TRBJ2-2|16
CSVKISLGANTGELFF
TGCAGCGTTAAGATCTCACTGGGGGCCAACACCGGGGAGCTGTTTTTT
>-|TRBV28|TRBD1|TRBJ2-3|15
CASSSQGAGTDTQYF
TGTGCCAGCAGTTCCCAGGGGGCGGGCACAGATACGCAGTATTTT
>many|TRBV28|TRBD2|TRBJ2-7|14
CASTLSGTPYEQYF
TGTGCCAGCACCCTTAGCGGGACCCCCTACGAGCAGTACTTC
>-|TRBV20-1|TRBD2|TRBJ2-1|15
CSARGVAGGYNEQFF
TGCAGTGCTCGAGGGGTAGCGGGGGGGTACAATGAGCAGTTCTTC
>many|TRBV7-9|-|TRBJ1-6|13
CASSLIGASPLHF
TGTGCCAGCAGTCTCATCGGGGCCTCACCCCTCCACTTT
>many|TRBV15|TRBD1|TRBJ2-1|17
CATSRDRETGVESEQFF
TGTGCCACCAGCAGAGATCGAGAGACAGGGGTCGAAAGTGAGCAGTTCTTC
>many|TRBV5-1|-|TRBJ1-5|15
CASSLAPQGEQPQHF
TGCGCCAGCAGCTTGGCCCCCCAGGGTGAACAGCCCCAGCATTTT
>-|TRBV6-2/TRBV6-3|-|TRBJ1-2|13
CASSQRPEYGYTF
TGTGCCAGCAGTCAAAGACCGGAGTATGGCTACACCTTC
>once|TRBV5-5|TRBD2|TRBJ2-1|15
CASSPGTSPGSEQFF
TGTGCCAGCAGCCCAGGGACTAGCCCAGGGAGTGAGCAGTTCTTC
>once|TRBV9|-|TRBJ2-3|15
CASSVASGGTDTQYF
TGTGCCAGCAGCGTAGCTTCCGGGGGCACAGATACGCAGTATTTT
>many|TRBV6-4|-|TRBJ2-1|15
CASSDSGAGDYEQFF
TGTGCCAGCAGTGACTCGGGGGCGGGGGACTATGAGCAGTTCTTC
>many|TRBV5-1|-|TRBJ2-6|16
CASSLEGAAGANVLTF
TGCGCCAGCAGCTTGGAAGGGGCGGCTGGGGCCAACGTCCTGACTTTC
>-|TRBV5-1|-|TRBJ2-7|14
CASSWDAFTYEQYF
TGCGCCAGCAGCTGGGACGCCTTTACCTACGAGCAGTACTTC
>many|TRBV29-1|TRBD1|TRBJ2-5|15
CSVARTGGRQETQYF
TGCAGCGTTGCGAGGACAGGGGGCCGTCAAGAGACCCAGTACTTC
>medium-sized|TRBV29-1|TRBD2|TRBJ2-2|15
CSVEGSGVNTGELFF
TGCAGCGTTGAGGGTAGCGGGGTAAACACCGGGGAGCTGTTTTTT
>many|TRBV5-1|TRBD1|TRBJ2-7|14
CASSTGQGVEAQYF
TGCGCCAGCAGCACGGGACAGGGCGTAGAGGCGCAGTACTTC
>-|TRBV5-4|TRBD1|TRBJ2-5|14
CASSPRQGQETQYF
TGTGCCAGCAGCCCAAGACAGGGCCAAGAGACCCAGTACTTC
>many|TRBV25-1|-|TRBJ2-2|15
CASSPVSPNTGELFF
TGTGCCAGCAGTCCGGTATCGCCGAACACCGGGGAGCTGTTTTTT
>many|TRBV3-1|-|TRBJ2-5|15
CASSQDGRIQETQYF
TGTGCCAGCAGCCAAGACGGACGGATCCAAGAGACCCAGTACTTC
>once|TRBV7-3|-|TRBJ1-4|17
CASSLEGRGSTNEKLFF
TGTGCCAGCAGCTTAGAAGGGCGTGGGTCAACTAATGAAAAACTGTTTTTT
>many|TRBV28|-|TRBJ2-7|12
CASRKSSYEQYF
TGTGCCAGCCGAAAGAGCTCCTACGAGCAGTACTTC
>many|TRBV29-1|-|TRBJ2-2|14
CSVGQGRAPGELFF
TGCAGCGTTGGTCAAGGACGGGCTCCCGGGGAGCTGTTTTTT
>-|TRBV13|-|TRBJ2-7|13
CASSGLVVGELYF
TGTGCCAGCAGCGGATTAGTGGTCGGGGAGCTGTACTTC